This T cell receptor (beta chain) is from a study of T cells in tumors after PD-1 blockade. In germline, CDR1 is LNHDA, CDR2 SQIVND (reference sequence). The CDR3 length is 13 residues. With 2 bases removed from V and 10 bases from J, the gap between germline ends came to 9 bases. The method was immunoSEQ multiplex PCR; TCRdb's version includes in-frame clones alone and lacks a portion of them. The repertoire holds more than 14,000 clones, with about 80% as singletons. The sample in question was PBMCs, obtained after anti-PD-1 treatment. The clonotype originates from a human donor with basal cell carcinoma. The chain links TRBV19 to TRBJ1-6; D is ambiguous. CDR3 in amino acids: CASSISRRSPLHF. In DNA, the CDR3 is TGTGCCAGTAGTATATCCCGTCGGTCACCCCTCCACTTT.